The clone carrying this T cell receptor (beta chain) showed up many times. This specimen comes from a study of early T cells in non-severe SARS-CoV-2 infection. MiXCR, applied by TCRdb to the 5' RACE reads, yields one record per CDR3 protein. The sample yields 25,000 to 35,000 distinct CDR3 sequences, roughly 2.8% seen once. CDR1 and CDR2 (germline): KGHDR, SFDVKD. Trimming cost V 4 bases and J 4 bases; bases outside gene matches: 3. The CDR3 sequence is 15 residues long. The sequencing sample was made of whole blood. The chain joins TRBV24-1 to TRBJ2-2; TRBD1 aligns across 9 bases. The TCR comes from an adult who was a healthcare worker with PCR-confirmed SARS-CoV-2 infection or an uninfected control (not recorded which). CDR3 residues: CATSERDRATGELFF. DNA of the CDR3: TGTGCCACCAGTGAACGGGACAGGGCCACCGGGGAGCTGTTTTTT.